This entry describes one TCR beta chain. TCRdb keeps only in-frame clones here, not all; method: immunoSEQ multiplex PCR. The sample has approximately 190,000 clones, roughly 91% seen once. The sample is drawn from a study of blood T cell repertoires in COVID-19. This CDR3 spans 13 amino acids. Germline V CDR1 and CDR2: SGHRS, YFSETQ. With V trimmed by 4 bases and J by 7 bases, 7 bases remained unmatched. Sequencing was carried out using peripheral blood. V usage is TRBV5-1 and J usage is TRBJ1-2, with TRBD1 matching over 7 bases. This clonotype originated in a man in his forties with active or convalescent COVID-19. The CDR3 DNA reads TGCGCCAGCAGCCTTCGACAGGGTTTTGGCTACACCTTC. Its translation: CASSLRQGFGYTF.